The subject of this entry is one T cell receptor beta chain. Its antigen is undetermined. Germline V gene data show CDR1 as SEHNR and CDR2 as FQNEAQ (reference sequence). This CDR3 contains 14 residues. Trimming cost V 2 bases and J 7 bases, with 14 bases left between them. This sample is drawn from a study of T cell repertoires in cytomegalovirus infection. About the study: Evidence of both CMV infection and a matching HLA type came from public TCR beta signatures.

TCRdb re-analysed the reads in MiXCR, keeping a single row per CDR3 protein. Counted here are 200,000 or so distinct CDR3 sequences, around two fifths occurring once; the ten biggest clones make up 55% to 60%. Study-wide points: CMV-specific TCR beta clonotypes restricted by HLA-C were the ones dominating the ex vivo response.

This TCR came from a human donor in good health (CMV status not recorded). Some clones in this sample may be carry-over from other donors' samples. Sequenced material: CD8+ T cells from cultured PBMCs, taken from culture after CMV antigen stimulation. The chain combines TRBV7-9 with TRBJ1-1, with a possible D match to TRBD1 (6 bases). The CDR3 DNA reads as TGTGCCAGCAGCTTACCCCCGGACAGTCGTGAAGCTTTCTTT. Amino acids: CASSLPPDSREAFF.